The 16 T cell receptor beta chains reported below all come from one sample, sequenced in a study of T cell responses to AZD1222 COVID-19 vaccine. The data were produced by immunoSEQ multiplex PCR, yet TCRdb's version contains in-frame clones alone and is incomplete. This sample has 200,000 to 250,000 clones; about 94% occur once, and the top ten carry over 1.5%. The source was peripheral blood, collected 28 days after the second dose of the MenACWY control vaccine. The receptors come from an adult who received the MenACWY meningococcal vaccine as a control.

This chain connects TRBV5-1 to TRBJ2-3; possibly TRBD1 for D (6 bases). The germline CDR1 and CDR2 sequences are SGHRS and YFSETQ. The CDR3 is 19 residues long. The V and J ends lost 1 base and 0 bases respectively, with 21 bases between them. The CDR3 here is CASSLSGRGRGSSTDTQYF. The CDR3 bases are TGCGCCAGCAGCTTGTCAGGCAGGGGAAGGGGTTCTAGCACAGATACGCAGTATTTT.

V and J are TRBV30 and TRBJ1-4; the D gene is possibly TRBD1 (6 bases). CDR3 size: 14 residues. V lost 1 base and J lost 5, with 11 bases in between. CDR1 GTSNPN and CDR2 SVGIG come from the germline V gene (reference sequence). In nucleotides, the CDR3 is TGTGCCTGGAGTGGAAAGGGGGGGAATGAAAAACTGTTTTTT. Amino acid sequence: CAWSGKGGNEKLFF. Full variable domain (outside the CDR3, taken from reference TRBV30 and TRBJ1-4): SQTIHQWPATLVQPVGSPLSLECTVEGTSNPNLYWYRQAAGRGLQLLFYSVGIGQISSEVPQNLSASRPQDRQFILSSKKLLLSDSGFYLCAWSGKGGNEKLFFGSGTQLSVL.

The V and J genes are TRBV7-9 and TRBJ1-2; maybe TRBD1 (5 bases). Trimming took off 3 bases at V and 0 bases at J, with 8 bases between the two ends. This CDR3 is built from 14 residues. The germline gives CDR1 SEHNR, CDR2 FQNEAQ (reference sequence). This chain's CDR3 is CASSLRGPNYGYTF. In DNA, the CDR3 is TGTGCCAGCAGCTTGAGGGGACCTAACTATGGCTACACCTTC.

The chain couples TRBV7-2 to TRBJ1-4; perhaps TRBD1 as D (5 bases). V shed 3 bases and J shed 11 bases, with 13 bases lying between them. The CDR3 extends over 13 amino acids. The germline V gene has CDR1 SGHTA and CDR2 FQGNSA. CDR3 bases: TGTGCCAGCAGCTTGCCCGGGGCTGAGAAACTGTTTTTT. Residues: CASSLPGAEKLFF.

The DNA of the CDR3 is TGTGCCAGCTCACCTCAGGGCAATGAGCAGTTCTTC. The encoded protein is CASSPQGNEQFF. V is TRBV18 and J is TRBJ2-1; the D gene is possibly TRBD1 (5 bases). The CDR3 covers 12 residues. Trimming took 3 bases from V and 6 from J, leaving 6 bases between them. Germline V lookup: CDR1 KGHSH, CDR2 LQKENI.

The chain combines TRBV5-1 with TRBJ1-3; D gene ambiguous. V was trimmed by 2 bases and J by 0 bases, leaving 9 bases between them. Germline V gene sequence: CDR1 SGHRS, CDR2 YFSETQ. The CDR3 has 15 residues. CDR3 in DNA: TGCGCCAGCAGCTTAAATGGAGGCTCTGGAAACACCATATATTTT. Translated, it gives CASSLNGGSGNTIYF.

CDR3 DNA: TGTGCCAGCAGTTTCGTGGCGGGGGGGAGGAATGAGCAGTTCTTC. This codes for CASSFVAGGRNEQFF. The V and J genes are TRBV27 and TRBJ2-1; 9 bases fit TRBD2. Per germline, CDR1 MNHEY and CDR2 SMNVEV (reference sequence). The length of the CDR3 is 15 residues. J was trimmed by 7 bases and V by 3 bases; bases with no gene match: 7.

V and J are TRBV3-1 (or the pseudogene TRBV3-2) and TRBJ2-1; 10 bases agree with TRBD2. This CDR3 region has 16 residues. V was pared by 4 bases and J by 7 bases, with 10 bases of the junction left unmatched. Germline-derived CDR1 and CDR2 are LGHDT and YNNKEL (reference sequence). The CDR3: CASSLRAGGAWNEQFF. CDR3 coding DNA: TGTGCCAGCAGCCTTCGAGCGGGGGGGGCCTGGAATGAGCAGTTCTTC.

The chain has TRBV28 and TRBJ1-5; D gene uncertain. The germline V gene encodes CDR1 MDHEN and CDR2 SYDVKM. This CDR3 spans 14 amino acids. Trimming removed 6 bases at V and 3 bases at J, with 12 bases between. CDR3 coding DNA: TGTGCCAGCAGCCCTACAGCTCCCAATCAGCCCCAGCATTTT. Encoded protein: CASSPTAPNQPQHF.

The rearrangement joins TRBV20-1 to TRBJ1-6; D possibly corresponds to TRBD1 (5 bases). V shed 3 bases and J shed 8 bases, with 17 bases lying between them. The CDR3 is 15 residues long. Germline loops: CDR1 DFQATT, CDR2 SNEGSKA (reference sequence). CDR3 DNA: TGCAGTGCTAGTGGGGACGCCGGTGGAGATTCACCCCTCCACTTT. This gives the protein CSASGDAGGDSPLHF.

J is TRBJ2-3 and V is TRBV29-1; TRBD1 matches 9 bases. J lost 0 bases, V lost 3 bases, and 4 bases had no gene match. Germline-derived CDR1 and CDR2 are SQVTM and ANQGSEA. The CDR3 extends over 15 amino acids. CDR3 sequence: CSVDTGGPSTDTQYF. The CDR3 DNA reads as TGCAGCGTTGATACAGGGGGCCCTAGCACAGATACGCAGTATTTT.

The chain has TRBV29-1 and TRBJ1-2, with D possibly matching TRBD1 (5 bases). V was trimmed by 0 bases and J by 0 bases, leaving 14 bases between them. Germline V CDR1 and CDR2: SQVTM, ANQGSEA. The length of the CDR3 is 16 residues. CDR3 DNA: TGCAGCGTTGAAGAAGGGGAGGGCCCAGCTAACTATGGCTACACCTTC. Translated: CSVEEGEGPANYGYTF.

V usage is TRBV7-9 and J usage is TRBJ2-1; D remains unclear. There are 14 residues in the CDR3. Trimming shortened V by 5 bases and J by 1 base, and 9 bases separated the two germline ends. Germline CDR1 reads SEHNR; CDR2 reads FQNEAQ (reference sequence). The CDR3 sequence is CASSRVSSYNEQFF. The DNA of the CDR3 is TGTGCCAGCAGCCGTGTTAGTTCCTACAATGAGCAGTTCTTC.

The rearrangement joins TRBV2 to TRBJ2-7; D could derive from TRBD1 or TRBD2 (5 bases each). V lost 6 bases, J lost 2 bases, and 23 bases lay in between. Germline V gene sequence: CDR1 SNHLY, CDR2 FYNNEI. The CDR3 covers 17 residues. The DNA of the CDR3 is TGTGCCAGCAGGCCCGTCCAGGGCACTAGGGCCACCTACGAGCAGTACTTC. Its protein is CASRPVQGTRATYEQYF.

The chain is built from TRBV3-1 (or the pseudogene TRBV3-2) and TRBJ2-1; TRBD2 matches at 11 bases. This CDR3 region has 17 residues. Germline-derived CDR1 and CDR2 are LGHDT and YNNKEL (reference sequence). V shed 1 base and J 5 bases; nucleotides not matched to a gene: 7. The chain's CDR3 is CASSQGLAGQTHNEQFF. The CDR3, as DNA: TGTGCCAGCAGCCAAGGACTAGCGGGGCAGACCCACAATGAGCAGTTCTTC.

The V and J genes are TRBV7-3 and TRBJ2-3; TRBD1 might be the D (6 bases). Looked up from germline, CDR1 is SGHTA and CDR2 is FQGTGA. There are 15 residues in the CDR3. V was trimmed by 6 bases and J by 3 bases, leaving 16 bases between them. CDR3 sequence: CASRRTGFGTDTQYF. For the CDR3, the DNA is TGTGCCAGCAGACGCACAGGGTTCGGTACAGATACGCAGTATTTT.